Detailed here is one TCR beta chain. This sample is drawn from a study of cytomegalovirus exposure and HLA in healthy donors. Using immunoSEQ multiplex PCR, the repertoire was profiled, and TCRdb retains in-frame clones only, with some absent. The sample yields 55,000 to 70,000 clones, around 94% seen once. The CDR3 loop spans 14 amino acids. Germline V gene lookup returns CDR1 MDHEN and CDR2 SYDVKM. The trim removed 6 bases at V and 6 bases at J, leaving 9 bases unmatched. Sequencing was carried out using PBMCs. The chain couples TRBV28 to TRBJ1-1; 8 bases are a match to TRBD1. The sequence was collected from a man aged 18 to 30 in good health and CMV-seronegative. For the CDR3, the DNA is TGTGCCAGCAGCCTAGGGACAGGTGCCCCTGAAGCTTTCTTT. This sequence encodes CASSLGTGAPEAFF.